The following is a T cell receptor beta chain sequence with its context. V was pared by 4 bases and J by 0 bases, with 8 bases between. CDR1 and CDR2 (germline): SGHNT, YYREEE (reference sequence). This CDR3 is 15 amino acids long. In the study's own analysis: Amplification of reference gene primers provided the estimated nucleated cell counts. Assay: immunoSEQ multiplex PCR; the TCRdb copy retains only in-frame clones and omits some. V and J calls plus clone size are reproduced from that table; the DNA served to infer D and trimming. The sample lists 200,000 to 250,000 clones; around three quarters were seen once. The data derive from a study of blood T cell repertoires in COVID-19. On the study more broadly: Sites in the United States, Italy and Spain provided acute and convalescent COVID-19 samples. The analysed material was cDNA or gDNA that came from T cells, B-cell-depleted T cells, or PBMCs.

This receptor was obtained from a woman in her sixties or seventies with acute or convalescent COVID-19. V is TRBV5-4 and J is TRBJ2-6; D is undetermined. Sequenced input: peripheral blood. The CDR3 region is CASSKQVSGANVLTF. Written as DNA, the CDR3 is TGTGCCAGCAGCAAACAAGTCTCTGGGGCCAACGTCCTGACTTTC.